The present T cell receptor beta chain was sequenced within a study of chemoradiotherapy in HPV16-positive cancers. In germline, CDR1 is SGHNT, CDR2 YYREEE (reference sequence). The CDR3 covers 13 residues. Deletions cut 3 bases from V and 0 bases from J, with 7 bases between. Study conclusions and caveats: Candidate HPV-specific clones and E7-related TCR motifs grew in tumor during treatment. In HPV16-positive patients, HPV-responsive T-cell expansion tracked better recurrence-free survival.

Points on this clone: Its cognate antigen is unknown.

The method was immunoSEQ multiplex PCR; TCRdb's version includes in-frame clones alone and lacks a portion of them. The sample yields about 32,000 clones, approximately 88% seen once. The TCR comes from a human donor with HPV-associated anogenital cancer. This chain joins TRBV5-4 and TRBJ2-7, with D unclear. The sample in question was blood, obtained from a patient who underwent chemoradiotherapy. CDR3 DNA sequence: TGTGCCAGCAGCTCGCCCAGCTCCTACGAGCAGTACTTC. This gives the protein CASSSPSSYEQYF.